This T cell receptor beta chain was sequenced in a study of cytomegalovirus exposure and HLA in healthy donors. A multiplex PCR was run with 60 Vbeta primers and 13 Jbeta primers. Per the original methods: Later analysis identified 65 million to 80 million unique TCR beta chains, about 10 million shared. Assay: immunoSEQ multiplex PCR; the TCRdb copy retains only in-frame clones and omits some. Clone size and the V and J calls come from that table; the DNA yielded D and trimming. The sample shows more than 200,000 clones, roughly 85% of them seen only once. Comments on this clone: Its antigen is still unknown.

V was pared by 3 bases and J by 1 base, with 0 bases of the junction left unmatched. CDR1 LNHNV and CDR2 YYDKDF come from the germline V gene (reference sequence). CDR3 length: 15 amino acids. Healthy bone marrow donors made up the donor group. Regarding the study as a whole: An analysis done earlier found most TCR beta V segments productive about 87% or about 30% of the time. Several of the most significant clusters were apparently associated with common viral pathogens in a later analysis.

The chain recombines TRBV15 with TRBJ2-1; the match to TRBD1 covers 10 bases. Sequencing used PBMCs. The receptor comes from a male donor in good health and CMV-seronegative. CDR3 bases: TGTGCCACCAGCAGGGGACAGGGGTCCTACAATGAGCAGTTCTTC. Encoded protein: CATSRGQGSYNEQFF.